This TCR beta chain was captured by sequencing in a study of human T cells and chemical hapten exposure. The library tagged individual cDNA molecules with unique molecular identifiers. TCRdb re-called the reads with MiXCR, one entry per CDR3 protein. The table has 95,000 to 150,000 distinct CDR3 sequences, 8.5% to 9% seen once. Germline assignment: CDR1 MGHRA and CDR2 YSYEKL. Trimming took 4 bases from V and 8 from J; bases not matched to a gene: 5. The CDR3 consists of 15 residues. Extraction of total RNA was performed on unfractionated whole blood. In this sample, this clonotype turned up a few times.

The genes are TRBV4-1 and TRBJ2-1; 13 nucleotides agree with TRBD2. This receptor was taken from a human donor in good health. Some clones in this sample may be carry-over from other donors' samples. Sequenced: whole blood. The DNA of the CDR3 is TGCGCCAGCAGCCGGACTAGCGGGAGTGGGGATGAGCAGTTCTTC. Translated, it gives CASSRTSGSGDEQFF.